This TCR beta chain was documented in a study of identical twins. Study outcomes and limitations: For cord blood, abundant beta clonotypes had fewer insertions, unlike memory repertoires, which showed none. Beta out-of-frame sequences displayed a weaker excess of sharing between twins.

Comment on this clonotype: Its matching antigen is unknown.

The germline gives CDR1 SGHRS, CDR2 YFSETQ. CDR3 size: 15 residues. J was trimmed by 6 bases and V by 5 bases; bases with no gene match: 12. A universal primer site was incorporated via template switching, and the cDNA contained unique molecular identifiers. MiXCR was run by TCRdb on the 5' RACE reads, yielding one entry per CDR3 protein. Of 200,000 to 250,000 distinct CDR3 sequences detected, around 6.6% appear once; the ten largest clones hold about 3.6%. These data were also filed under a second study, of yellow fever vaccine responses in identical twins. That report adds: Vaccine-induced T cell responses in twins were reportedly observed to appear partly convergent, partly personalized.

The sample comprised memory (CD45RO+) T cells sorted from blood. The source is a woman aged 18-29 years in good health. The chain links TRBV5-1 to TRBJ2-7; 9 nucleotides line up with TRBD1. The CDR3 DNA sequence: TGCGCCAGCAGTAGACCCTCCGGGACAGGGCCCGAGCAGTACTTC. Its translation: CASSRPSGTGPEQYF.